This is a list of T cell receptor beta chains from one sample in a study of graft-versus-host responses after intestinal transplantation. For these TCRs, the target antigens are not known. The assay was immunoSEQ multiplex PCR, and TCRdb's table has in-frame clones only and misses some. Of around 110,000 clones listed, approximately 90% were seen once; the top ten hold about 0.73%. The sample here was unstimulated CD4+ T cells sorted from spleen or lymph node cells, taken before transplant. These receptor sequences come from a human donor who was the organ donor for an intestinal transplant. CDR3s leave out the opening cysteine and the closing phenylalanine or tryptophan. D genes are given only for firm matches.

length | D | J | V | CDR3
12 | . | TRBJ1-5 | TRBV7-9 | ASSASGLNQPQH
12 | TRBD1 | TRBJ1-1 | TRBV6-4 | ASSDGTGVSEAF
13 | . | TRBJ2-2 | TRBV11-2 | ASSSRTVRAGELF
13 | . | TRBJ1-6 | TRBV9 | ASSVAGSYNSPLH
11 | . | TRBJ2-7 | TRBV21-1 | ASRVALSYEQY
13 | . | TRBJ2-5 | TRBV9 | ASSVGRAVQETQY
12 | . | TRBJ1-4 | TRBV9 | ASSLPGLNEKLF
12 | . | TRBJ1-2 | TRBV7-2 | ASSGPGRGYGYT
13 | TRBD2 | TRBJ2-1 | TRBV7-3 | ASSLRSGTNNEQF
12 | TRBD1 | TRBJ2-7 | TRBV30 | AWSVWAGGYEQY
11 | . | TRBJ1-6 | TRBV6-1 | ASSEEHNSPLH
13 | TRBD2 | TRBJ2-7 | TRBV10-1 | ASSEGTSGIDEQY
10 | TRBD2 | TRBJ2-5 | TRBV11-2 | ASSSGGEAQY
13 | TRBD1 | TRBJ2-3 | TRBV7-6 | ASSVGQGNTDTQY
16 | . | TRBJ2-1 | TRBV11-3 | ASDKYGGRDRIYNEQF
12 | . | TRBJ1-2 | TRBV30 | AWSVGGPAYGYT
14 | . | TRBJ1-1 | TRBV27 | ASSPLPGQENTEAF
12 | TRBD1 | TRBJ1-2 | TRBV19 | ASSSPGQVYGYT
14 | TRBD1 | TRBJ1-5 | TRBV18 | ASSNTLTGSGQPQH
16 | . | TRBJ2-2 | TRBV6-7 | ASSYSRVRATNTGELF
13 | . | TRBJ1-3 | TRBV5-5 | ASSLGQLTGNTIY
11 | . | TRBJ2-7 | TRBV11-2 | ASSFTGALEQY
13 | . | TRBJ1-1 | TRBV5-1 | ASRRTTGWNTEAF
11 | . | TRBJ2-5 | TRBV7-9 | ASSFGHKETQY
16 | . | TRBJ2-5 | TRBV19 | ASSTPKGLSTNGETQY
13 | TRBD2 | TRBJ2-1 | TRBV6-1 | ASSDVGGPGNEQF
14 | . | . | TRBV7-9 | ASSFSSLGISYEQY
14 | TRBD1 | TRBJ1-6 | TRBV5-4 | ASSTQQGAKGSPLH
15 | TRBD1 | TRBJ1-1 | TRBV5-4 | ASSLYWTGGRDTEAF
12 | . | TRBJ1-1 | TRBV2 | ASSALGTNTEAF
12 | . | TRBJ1-6 | TRBV15 | ATSRDFTNSPLH
12 | . | TRBJ1-6 | TRBV6-6 | ASRERGITSPLH
11 | TRBD2 | TRBJ2-7 | TRBV6-6 | ASSYSASGIQY
13 | TRBD1 | TRBJ1-4 | TRBV19 | ASNPAGTGNEKLF
13 | TRBD2 | TRBJ2-7 | TRBV7-2 | ASRFGAGGAHEQY
12 | . | TRBJ2-3 | TRBV7-2 | ASSLYRRTDTQY
14 | TRBD2 | TRBJ2-3 | TRBV9 | ASSVGTSGFTDTQY
9 | . | TRBJ2-3 | TRBV7-2 | ASSLTDTQY
12 | . | TRBJ2-3 | TRBV7-8 | ASSLRGATDTQY
11 | . | TRBJ1-1 | TRBV6-1 | ASSYWENTEAF